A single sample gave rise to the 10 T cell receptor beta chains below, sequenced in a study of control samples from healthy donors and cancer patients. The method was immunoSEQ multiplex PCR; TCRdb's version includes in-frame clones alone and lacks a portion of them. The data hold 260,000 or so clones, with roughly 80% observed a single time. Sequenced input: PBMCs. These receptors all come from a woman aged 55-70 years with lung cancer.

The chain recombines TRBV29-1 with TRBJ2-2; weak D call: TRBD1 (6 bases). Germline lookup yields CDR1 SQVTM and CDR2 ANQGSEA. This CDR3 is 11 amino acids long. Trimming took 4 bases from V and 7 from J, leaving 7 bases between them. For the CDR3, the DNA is TGCAGCGTTGGGACAGTCGGGGAGCTGTTTTTT. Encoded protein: CSVGTVGELFF.

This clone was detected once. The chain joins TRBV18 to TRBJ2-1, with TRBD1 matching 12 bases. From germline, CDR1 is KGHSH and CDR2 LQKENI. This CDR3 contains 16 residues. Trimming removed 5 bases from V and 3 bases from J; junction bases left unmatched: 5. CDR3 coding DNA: TGTGCCAGCTCAACGGGGACAGGGGGCAACTACAATGAGCAGTTCTTC. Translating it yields CASSTGTGGNYNEQFF. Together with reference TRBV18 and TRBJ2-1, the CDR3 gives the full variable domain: NAGVMQNPRHLVRRRGQEARLRCSPMKGHSHVYWYRQLPEEGLKFMVYLQKENIIDESGMPKERFSAEFPKEGPSILRIQQVVRGDSAAYFCASSTGTGGNYNEQFFGPGTRLTVL.

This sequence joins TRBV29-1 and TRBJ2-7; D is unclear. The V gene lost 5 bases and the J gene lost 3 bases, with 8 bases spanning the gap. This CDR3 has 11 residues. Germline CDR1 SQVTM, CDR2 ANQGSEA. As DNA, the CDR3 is TGCAGCGTTATCAGGAACTACGAGCAGTACTTC. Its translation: CSVIRNYEQYF.

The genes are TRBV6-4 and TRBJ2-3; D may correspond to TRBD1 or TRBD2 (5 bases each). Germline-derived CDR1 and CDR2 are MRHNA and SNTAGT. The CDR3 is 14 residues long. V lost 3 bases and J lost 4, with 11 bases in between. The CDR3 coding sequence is TGTGCCAGCAGTGAATCGGGGCCCGCAGATACGCAGTATTTT. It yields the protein CASSESGPADTQYF.

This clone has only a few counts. The CDR3 spells CASSHGRSTDTQYF. In DNA, the CDR3 is TGTGCCAGCAGCCATGGACGGAGCACAGATACGCAGTATTTT. The chain joins TRBV5-5 to TRBJ2-3; D unresolved. Between the trimmed V and J ends, which lost 4 bases and 0 bases, there was a span of 9 bases. The CDR3 runs to 14 residues. Per germline, CDR1 SGHKS and CDR2 YYEKEE (reference sequence). Looking up the rest from reference TRBV5-5 and TRBJ2-3 gives the full variable domain: DAGVTQSPTHLIKTRGQQVTLRCSPISGHKSVSWYQQVLGQGPQFIFQYYEKEERGRGNFPDRFSARQFPNYSSELNVNALLLGDSALYLCASSHGRSTDTQYFGPGTRLTVL.

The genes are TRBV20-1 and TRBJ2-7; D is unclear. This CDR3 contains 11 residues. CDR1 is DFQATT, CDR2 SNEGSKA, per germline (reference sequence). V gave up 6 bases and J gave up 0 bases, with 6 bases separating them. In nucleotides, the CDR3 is TGCAGTGCGACGAACTCCTACGAGCAGTACTTC. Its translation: CSATNSYEQYF.

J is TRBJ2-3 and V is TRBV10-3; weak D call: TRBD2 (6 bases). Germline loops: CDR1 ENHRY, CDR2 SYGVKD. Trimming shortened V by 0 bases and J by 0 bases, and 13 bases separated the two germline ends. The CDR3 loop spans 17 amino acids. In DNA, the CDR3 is TGTGCCATCAGTGAGTCGGGGTCTAGCGCTAGCACAGATACGCAGTATTTT. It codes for CAISESGSSASTDTQYF.

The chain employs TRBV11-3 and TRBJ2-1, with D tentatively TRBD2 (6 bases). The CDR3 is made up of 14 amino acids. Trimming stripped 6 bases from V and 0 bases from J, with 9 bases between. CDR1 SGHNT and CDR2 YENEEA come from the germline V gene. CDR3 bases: TGTGCCAGCAGGGAGGGGCCCTCCTACAATGAGCAGTTCTTC. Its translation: CASREGPSYNEQFF.

CDR3 in amino acids: CASSTSPPVEAFF. The CDR3 nucleotides read TGTGCCAGTAGTACCAGTCCTCCCGTTGAAGCTTTCTTT. The chain recombines TRBV19 with TRBJ1-1; D not resolved. Trimming pared 4 bases from V and 7 bases from J, leaving 13 bases between. In germline, CDR1 is LNHDA, CDR2 SQIVND (reference sequence). The CDR3 totals 13 residues.

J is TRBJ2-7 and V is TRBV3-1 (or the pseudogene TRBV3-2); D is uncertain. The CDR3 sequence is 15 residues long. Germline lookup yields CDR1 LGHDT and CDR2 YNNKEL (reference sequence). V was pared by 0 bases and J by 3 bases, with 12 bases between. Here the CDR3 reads CASSQDRSSIYEQYF. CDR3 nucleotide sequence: TGTGCCAGCAGCCAAGATCGGAGTAGCATCTACGAGCAGTACTTC.